Described below is a single T cell receptor beta chain sequence and its context. The antigen is not known. A sample-barcoded 5' primer and a J-beta primer mix were used in a second PCR of about 7 to 11 cycles. Every single cDNA molecule received a tag from a template-switch adaptor with 12 random nucleotides. TCRdb passed the 5' RACE reads through MiXCR, listing each CDR3 protein once. The sample yields fewer than 1,000,000 distinct CDR3 sequences, around half seen once. This specimen comes from a study of blood T cells in healthy people across ages. Findings of the study overall: Both higher diversity and more naive CD4+ cells marked long-lived donors when set against aged donors.

J lost 3 bases, V lost 2 bases, and 9 bases had no gene match. The germline V gene encodes CDR1 SGHTA and CDR2 FQGTGA. CDR3 length: 18 residues. The rearrangement uses TRBV7-3 and TRBJ2-3, with 12 bases that match TRBD2. This clonotype was sampled from a man older than 75 in good health. Specimen: blood. CDR3 nucleotide sequence: TGTGCCAGCAGCTTAGAGCTAGCGGGAGGGCGGAGTACAGATACGCAGTATTTT. This codes for CASSLELAGGRSTDTQYF. The full variable domain, in which reference TRBV7-3 and TRBJ2-3 provide the parts outside the CDR3, is GAGVSQTPSNKVTEKGKYVELRCDPISGHTALYWYRQSLGQGPEFLIYFQGTGAADDSGLPNDRFFAVRPEGSVSTLKIQRTERGDSAVYLCASSLELAGGRSTDTQYFGPGTRLTVL.